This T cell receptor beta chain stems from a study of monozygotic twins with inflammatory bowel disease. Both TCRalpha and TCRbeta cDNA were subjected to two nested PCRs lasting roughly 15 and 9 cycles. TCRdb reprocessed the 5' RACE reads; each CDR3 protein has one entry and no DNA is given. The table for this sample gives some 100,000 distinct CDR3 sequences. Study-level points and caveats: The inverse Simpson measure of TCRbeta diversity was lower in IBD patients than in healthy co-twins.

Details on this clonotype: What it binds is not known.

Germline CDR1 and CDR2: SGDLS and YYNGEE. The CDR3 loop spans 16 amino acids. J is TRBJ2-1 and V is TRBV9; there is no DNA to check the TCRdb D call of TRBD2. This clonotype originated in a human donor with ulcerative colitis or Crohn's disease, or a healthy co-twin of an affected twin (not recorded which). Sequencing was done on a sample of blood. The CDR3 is CASSAPGGAILNEQFF.